This note documents a single T cell receptor (beta chain) sequence. What it recognizes is unknown. This specimen belongs to a study of shared clonotypes between healthy human individuals. For the study at large: CD4 naive and memory got three plates each, CD8 naive two, CD8 memory one.

The CDR3 runs to 12 residues. Germline CDR1 is SGDLS and CDR2 is YYNGEE. V shed 4 bases and J shed 4 bases, with 6 bases lying between them. Naive CD8 cells comprised CD45RO-negative, CCR7-positively selected cells, excluding terminally differentiated effector memory CD45RA+ cells. The study's findings and limits: A generally larger estimated richness was seen in naive subsets than in memory subsets. Non-shared clonotypes displayed generation probabilities falling below those of clonotypes present in all four donors. Sharing across four donors was seen in roughly 5% of naive CD4 clonotypes.

Repertoires were generated with immunoSEQ multiplex PCR, while TCRdb's copy carries only in-frame clones and drops some. Altogether fewer than 850,000 clones are present, around 96% being singletons, with the ten largest covering about 0.25%. Sequencing was performed on naive CD8+ T cells sorted from blood. The TCR comes from a man in his thirties or forties in good health. The gene calls are TRBV9 and TRBJ2-1; no clear D. For the CDR3, the DNA is TGTGCCAGCAGCCCCCAATACAATGAGCAGTTCTTC. It yields the protein CASSPQYNEQFF.